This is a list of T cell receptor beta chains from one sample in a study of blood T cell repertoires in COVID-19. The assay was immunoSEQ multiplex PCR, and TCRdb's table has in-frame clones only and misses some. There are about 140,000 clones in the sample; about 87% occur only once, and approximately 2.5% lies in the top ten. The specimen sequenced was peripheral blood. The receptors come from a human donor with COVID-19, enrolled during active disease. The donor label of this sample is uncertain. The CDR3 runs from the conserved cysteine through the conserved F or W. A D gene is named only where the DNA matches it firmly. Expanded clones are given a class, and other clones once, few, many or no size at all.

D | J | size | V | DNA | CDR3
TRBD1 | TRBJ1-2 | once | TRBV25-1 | TGTGCCAGCAGTGAGCTTGGACAGGGGGCCTTTGGCTACACCTTC | CASSELGQGAFGYTF
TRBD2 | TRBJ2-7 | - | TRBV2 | TGTGCCAGCAGACTAGAGGGAGGGAAGTCCTACGAGCAGTACTTC | CASRLEGGKSYEQYF
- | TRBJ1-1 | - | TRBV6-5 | TGTGCCAGCATGGCTGGGAACACTGAAGCTTTCTTT | CASMAGNTEAFF
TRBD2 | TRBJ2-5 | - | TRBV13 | TGTGCCAGCAGCCATCCCCTGGCGGGGGGTATACAAGAGACCCAGTACTTC | CASSHPLAGGIQETQYF
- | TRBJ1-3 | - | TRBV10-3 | TGTGCCATCAGGGGGCGCTACTCTGGAAACACCATATATTTT | CAIRGRYSGNTIYF
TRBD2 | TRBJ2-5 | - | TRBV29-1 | TGCAGCGTTGGGCAAGCGGGAGCGGCAGAGACCCAGTACTTC | CSVGQAGAAETQYF
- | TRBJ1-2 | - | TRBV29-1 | TGCAGCGTTGAGGCGACAGGCCGCTGGAAACAGGGCTACACCTTC | CSVEATGRWKQGYTF
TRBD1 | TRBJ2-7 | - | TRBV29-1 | TGCAGCGTTGCCACCGGACAGGGGCCGAAGCAGTACTTC | CSVATGQGPKQYF
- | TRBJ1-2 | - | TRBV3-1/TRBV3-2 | TGTGCCAGCAGCCCCCACCCCCGGGGTAACTATGGCTACACCTTC | CASSPHPRGNYGYTF
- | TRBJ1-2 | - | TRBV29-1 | TGCAGCGCCGAGGAGGGGCGGGAAGGCTACACCTTC | CSAEEGREGYTF
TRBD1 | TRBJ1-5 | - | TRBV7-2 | TGTGCCAGCAGCTTTGGACAGGGGACTCAGCCCCAGCATTTT | CASSFGQGTQPQHF
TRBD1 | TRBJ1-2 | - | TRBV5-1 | TGCGCCAGCAGCCCCTCGACAGGGGAAAACTATGGCTACACCTTC | CASSPSTGENYGYTF
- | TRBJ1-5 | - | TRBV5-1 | TGCGCCACCCAGAGGGATGGGAGCAATCAGCCCCAGCATTTT | CATQRDGSNQPQHF
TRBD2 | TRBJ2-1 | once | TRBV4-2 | TGTGCCAGCAGCCAAGATGGGCTAGCGGCCAATGAGCAGTTCTTC | CASSQDGLAANEQFF
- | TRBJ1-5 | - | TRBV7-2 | TGTGCCAGCAGCTTAACAGCTAGCAATCAGCCCCAGCATTTT | CASSLTASNQPQHF
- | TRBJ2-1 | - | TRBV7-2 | TGTGCCAGCAGCTTAGCCGGCCGGAGCTCCTACAATGAGCAGTTCTTC | CASSLAGRSSYNEQFF
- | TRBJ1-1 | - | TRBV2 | TGTGCCAGCAGCCCAGGGACTGTGGACACTGAAGCTTTCTTT | CASSPGTVDTEAFF
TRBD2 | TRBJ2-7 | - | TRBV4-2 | TGTGCCAGCAGCCAAGACTCCGGGATCGACGGGGGGATCACCTACGAGCAGTACTTC | CASSQDSGIDGGITYEQYF
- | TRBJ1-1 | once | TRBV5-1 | TGCGCCAGCAGCTTGGCGACGACAGGTCCCAACACTGAAGCTTTCTTT | CASSLATTGPNTEAFF
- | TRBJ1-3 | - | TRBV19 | TGTGCCAGTAGTCGTCGGGGGGCTCCTGGAAACACCATATATTTT | CASSRRGAPGNTIYF
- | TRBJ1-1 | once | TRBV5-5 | TGTGCCAGCAGCGTACAGGGATTTGGGGAAGGATGGACTGAAGCTTTCTTT | CASSVQGFGEGWTEAFF
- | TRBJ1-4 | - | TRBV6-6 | TGTGCCAGCAGTCCCCGGCGGCCGACCAATGAAAAACTGTTTTTT | CASSPRRPTNEKLFF
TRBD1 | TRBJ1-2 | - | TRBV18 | TGTGCCAGCTCACCACCTTCAGTGGCAGGGGGATTGGGCTATGGCTACACCTTC | CASSPPSVAGGLGYGYTF
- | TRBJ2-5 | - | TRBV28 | TGTGCCAGCAGCCCCCTGGGCACCCAAGAGACCCAGTACTTC | CASSPLGTQETQYF
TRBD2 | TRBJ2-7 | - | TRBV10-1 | TGCGCCAGCAGTGAAGGACTAGTCTTGACGGAGCAGTACTTC | CASSEGLVLTEQYF
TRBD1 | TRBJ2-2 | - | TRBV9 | TGTGCCAGCAGCGGGACAGGGGGTTTGGAGCTGTTTTTT | CASSGTGGLELFF
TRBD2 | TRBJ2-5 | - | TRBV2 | TGTGCCAGCAGCAGCGGGGGGGCCGGAGAGACCCAGTACTTC | CASSSGGAGETQYF
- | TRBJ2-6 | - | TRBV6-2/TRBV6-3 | TGTGCCAGCAGTTACTCGGGCGGGCCTGGGGCCAACGTCCTGACTTTC | CASSYSGGPGANVLTF
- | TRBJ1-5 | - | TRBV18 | TGTGCCAGCTCACCCGAACAGGGCGGGAATCAGCCCCAGCATTTT | CASSPEQGGNQPQHF
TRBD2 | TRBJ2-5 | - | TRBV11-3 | TGTGCCAGCAGCTTAGATGCGGGAGGCGGGGAGACCCAGTACTTC | CASSLDAGGGETQYF
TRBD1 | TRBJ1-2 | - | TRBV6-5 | TGTGCCAGCAGCCCGGTCGGGACAGGGGAAGAAGGCGACACCTTC | CASSPVGTGEEGDTF
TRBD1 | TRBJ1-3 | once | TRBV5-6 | TGTGCCAGCAGCTCCTATTGGACAGGGTACTCTGGAAACACCATATATTTT | CASSSYWTGYSGNTIYF
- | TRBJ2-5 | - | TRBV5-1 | TGCGCCAGCAGCTTGAACCGTGGCGGAGAGACCCAGTACTTC | CASSLNRGGETQYF
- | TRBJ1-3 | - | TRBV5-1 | TGCGCCAGCAGCACCGCCCAGGACAGAGGAAACACCATATATTTT | CASSTAQDRGNTIYF
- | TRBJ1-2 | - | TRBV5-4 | TGTGCCAGCAGCTTAGAGGTAAACTATGGCTACACCTTC | CASSLEVNYGYTF
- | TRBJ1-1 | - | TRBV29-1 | TGCAGCGTTCGGGACTCTGGACGTGAAGCTTTCTTT | CSVRDSGREAFF
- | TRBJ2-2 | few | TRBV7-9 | TGTGCCAGCAGCAAACTAGAGGGGGCCGGGGAGCTGTTTTTT | CASSKLEGAGELFF